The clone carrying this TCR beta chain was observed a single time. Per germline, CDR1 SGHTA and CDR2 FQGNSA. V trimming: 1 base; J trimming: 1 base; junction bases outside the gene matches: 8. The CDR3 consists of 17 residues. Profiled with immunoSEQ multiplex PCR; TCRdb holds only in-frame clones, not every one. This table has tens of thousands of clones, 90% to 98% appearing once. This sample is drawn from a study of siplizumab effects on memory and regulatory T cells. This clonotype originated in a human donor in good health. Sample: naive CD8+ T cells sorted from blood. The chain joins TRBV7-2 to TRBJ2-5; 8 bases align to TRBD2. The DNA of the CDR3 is TGTGCCAGCAGCTTAGGGACACAGCGGGAGCTCCAAGAGACCCAGTACTTC. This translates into CASSLGTQRELQETQYF.